This is a list of T cell receptor beta chains from one sample in a study of T cells after posttransplantation cyclophosphamide. The assay was immunoSEQ multiplex PCR, and TCRdb's table has in-frame clones only and misses some. In total, the table holds around 24 clones. Sequencing was performed on gut tissue, taken after allogeneic stem cell transplant with posttransplant cyclophosphamide. The receptors here all came from a male patient aged 25-45 years who received an allogeneic stem cell transplant from a related donor, was CMV-positive, and had acute GVHD only. The T cells may partly be graft donor cells. CDR3s include the opening cysteine and the closing phenylalanine or tryptophan. The D gene is left open where the match is weak. Clone size is stated in some rows and not others, as once, few, many or a class when expanded.

CDR3 DNA: TGTGCCAGCAGTAAAAAGTGGCCTTACGACAAAAGTCGGGCCAACGTCCTGACTTTC
CDR3 protein: CASSKKWPYDKSRANVLTF
V gene: TRBV6-9
clone size: few
D gene: NA
J gene: TRBJ2-6
CDR3 length: 19

CDR3 DNA: TGTGCCAGCAGCTCAGGGTTCGGACAGGGCTTCTATGAGCAGTTCTTC
CDR3 protein: CASSSGFGQGFYEQFF
V gene: TRBV5-6
clone size: few
D gene: TRBD1
J gene: TRBJ2-1
CDR3 length: 16

CDR3 DNA: TGTGCCAGTAGTAATTTGGCGTGGGCACGGGACAATCAGCCCCAGCATTTT
CDR3 protein: CASSNLAWARDNQPQHF
V gene: TRBV19
clone size: once
D gene: NA
J gene: TRBJ1-5
CDR3 length: 17

CDR3 DNA: TGTGCCTGGAGTGTAAGGGGGCGCTTCAATCAGCCCCAGCATTTT
CDR3 protein: CAWSVRGRFNQPQHF
V gene: TRBV30
clone size: NA
D gene: TRBD1
J gene: TRBJ1-5
CDR3 length: 15

CDR3 DNA: TGTGCCAGCAGTGAGATGGCTTTAGGAGGCGTCGACACCGGGGAGCTGTTTTTT
CDR3 protein: CASSEMALGGVDTGELFF
V gene: TRBV27
clone size: NA
D gene: NA
J gene: TRBJ2-2
CDR3 length: 18

CDR3 DNA: TGTGCCAGCAGTGACGAGAGGTTTCGGAACGTCGACTATGGCTACACCTTC
CDR3 protein: CASSDERFRNVDYGYTF
V gene: TRBV7-8
clone size: NA
D gene: NA
J gene: TRBJ1-2
CDR3 length: 17

CDR3 DNA: TGCGCCAGCAGCTTGTCCGGGACTAGCGATTTCTACAATGAGCAGTTCTTC
CDR3 protein: CASSLSGTSDFYNEQFF
V gene: TRBV5-1
clone size: NA
D gene: TRBD2
J gene: TRBJ2-1
CDR3 length: 17

CDR3 DNA: TGCAGCGTTGCCCGGGACAGGGGAACAGATACGCAGTATTTT
CDR3 protein: CSVARDRGTDTQYF
V gene: TRBV29-1
clone size: NA
D gene: TRBD1
J gene: TRBJ2-3
CDR3 length: 14